The 10 T cell receptor beta chains in this list originate from one sample, sequenced in a study of shared clonotypes between healthy human individuals. Clones were read by immunoSEQ multiplex PCR, and TCRdb kept only the in-frame ones, dropping some. This sample has nearly 1,000,000 clones, with over 60% found just once. The sequenced sample was memory CD4+ T cells sorted from blood. Regarding subset: CD45RA-negative fraction. These receptors originate from a young man in good health.

The table lists this clone with a few counts. The same CDR3 arises from other DNA sequences in this sample as well. V usage is TRBV30 and J usage is TRBJ1-2, with D unresolved. The CDR3 length is 11 residues. Germline CDR1 GTSNPN, CDR2 SVGIG (reference sequence). Between the trimmed V and J ends, which lost 2 bases and 4 bases, there was a span of 5 bases. CDR3 nucleotide sequence: TGTGCCTGGAGTCAATCCTATGGCTACACCTTC. It is translated as CAWSQSYGYTF. Looking up the rest from reference TRBV30 and TRBJ1-2 gives the full variable domain: SQTIHQWPATLVQPVGSPLSLECTVEGTSNPNLYWYRQAAGRGLQLLFYSVGIGQISSEVPQNLSASRPQDRQFILSSKKLLLSDSGFYLCAWSQSYGYTFGSGTRLTVV.

The J gene is TRBJ2-4, the V gene TRBV6-1, with TRBD1 matching over 7 bases. V lost 1 base to trimming and J lost 7 bases; unmatched junction nucleotides: 7. Germline assignment: CDR1 MNHNS and CDR2 SASEGT. The CDR3 spans 15 residues. CDR3 sequence (DNA): TGTGCCAGCAGTGAAGTAGAGGGGGCACGTAACATTCAGTACTTC. Residues: CASSEVEGARNIQYF.

This clone was seen just once. The sample holds other DNA sequences that translate to the same CDR3. This chain links TRBV7-2 with TRBJ2-7, with D uncertain. Trimming took 3 bases from V and 1 from J, leaving 10 bases between them. This CDR3 contains 14 residues. Germline loops: CDR1 SGHTA, CDR2 FQGNSA. The chain's CDR3 is CASSFGGSSYEQYF. The CDR3 DNA sequence: TGTGCCAGCAGCTTCGGCGGTTCTTCCTACGAGCAGTACTTC. The variable domain in full, with the rest retrieved from reference TRBV7-2 and TRBJ2-7, is GAGVSQSPSNKVTEKGKDVELRCDPISGHTALYWYRQSLGQGLEFLIYFQGNSAPDKSGLPSDRFSAERTGGSVSTLTIQRTQQEDSAVYLCASSFGGSSYEQYFGPGTRLTVT.

The chain has TRBV5-4 and TRBJ2-3; D not certain. This CDR3 region has 17 residues. Germline V gene data show CDR1 as SGHNT and CDR2 as YYREEE (reference sequence). The germline V and J ends were trimmed by 0 bases and 4 bases, with 18 bases remaining between them. This CDR3 reads CASSLGSDSVGPDTQYF. The CDR3 DNA sequence: TGTGCCAGCAGCTTGGGGTCCGATTCCGTAGGGCCAGATACGCAGTATTTT.

This sequence joins TRBV18 and TRBJ1-4; D is unclear. From germline, CDR1 is KGHSH and CDR2 LQKENI. V lost 3 bases and J lost 4, with 6 bases in between. This CDR3 has 13 amino acids. For the CDR3, the DNA is TGTGCCAGCTCACCGTACAGTAATGAAAAACTGTTTTTT. The encoded protein is CASSPYSNEKLFF. The full variable domain, in which reference TRBV18 and TRBJ1-4 provide the parts outside the CDR3, is NAGVMQNPRHLVRRRGQEARLRCSPMKGHSHVYWYRQLPEEGLKFMVYLQKENIIDESGMPKERFSAEFPKEGPSILRIQQVVRGDSAAYFCASSPYSNEKLFFGSGTQLSVL.

This clone has a single count. This chain uses TRBV5-4 with TRBJ2-5, with 9 positions matching TRBD1. The length of the CDR3 is 16 residues. CDR1 SGHNT and CDR2 YYREEE come from the germline V gene (reference sequence). V lost 4 bases and J lost 0; bases outside the gene matches: 7. Here the CDR3 DNA reads TGTGCCAGCAGCCCTGGACAGGGGCCGTACCAAGAGACCCAGTACTTC. It codes for CASSPGQGPYQETQYF.

The chain links TRBV19 to TRBJ1-2; D might be TRBD1 (5 bases). V gave up 0 bases and J gave up 7 bases, with 18 bases separating them. The germline V gene has CDR1 LNHDA and CDR2 SQIVND (reference sequence). The CDR3 totals 16 residues. CDR3 DNA sequence: TGTGCCAGTAGTATAGACAAGACAGCAACGGTGGGTGGCTACACCTTC. Protein: CASSIDKTATVGGYTF.

The chain joins TRBV19 to TRBJ2-2; 8 nucleotides agree with TRBD1. The trim removed 9 bases at V and 2 bases at J, leaving 5 bases unmatched. CDR1 LNHDA and CDR2 SQIVND come from the germline V gene (reference sequence). The CDR3 is 14 amino acids. The CDR3 DNA is TGTGCCAGCCGGGACAGGAGTAACACCGGGGAGCTGTTTTTT. As protein: CASRDRSNTGELFF.

This chain links TRBV12-5 with TRBJ2-6; D unresolved. V was trimmed by 6 bases and J by 0 bases, leaving 12 bases between them. CDR1 LGHNT and CDR2 FRNRAP come from the germline V gene. The CDR3 runs 16 residues. The CDR3 nucleotides read TGTGCTAGTGGCCGAGACGTAGGCTCTGGGGCCAACGTCCTGACTTTC. Protein sequence: CASGRDVGSGANVLTF.

V is TRBV7-2 and J is TRBJ2-7; D remains unclear. The ends were cut back, 1 base at V and 5 bases at J, with 12 bases in the middle. This CDR3 is built from 14 residues. The germline V gene has CDR1 SGHTA and CDR2 FQGNSA. CDR3 loop: CASSLDGWGNEQYF. The CDR3 nucleotides are TGTGCCAGCAGCTTAGACGGTTGGGGAAACGAGCAGTACTTC.